This T cell receptor (beta chain) was documented in a study of blood T cell repertoires in COVID-19. The authors' processing: By means of reference gene primer amplification, nucleated cell counts were estimated. Libraries were prepared by immunoSEQ multiplex PCR; TCRdb keeps only in-frame clonotypes and omits some of them. That table is the source of V, J and clone size, and D and trimming were worked out from the DNA. This sample carries approximately 80,000 clones, 88% of them seen once, and the ten largest clones take around a tenth. V lost 5 bases and J lost 0; bases outside the gene matches: 8. Germline V gene lookup returns CDR1 SGHDN and CDR2 FVKESK. This CDR3 has 16 amino acids.

The receptor comes from a human donor in a cohort sampled during active COVID-19. Input material: peripheral blood. The chain recombines TRBV14 with TRBJ2-3; 7 nucleotides match TRBD2. CDR3 sequence: CASSTLISGSTDTQYF. The CDR3 DNA reads TGTGCCAGCAGCACTCTTATTAGCGGGAGCACAGATACGCAGTATTTT. The variable domain in full, with the rest retrieved from reference TRBV14 and TRBJ2-3, is EAGVTQFPSHSVIEKGQTVTLRCDPISGHDNLYWYRRVMGKEIKFLLHFVKESKQDESGMPNNRFLAERTGGTYSTLKVQPAELEDSGVYFCASSTLISGSTDTQYFGPGTRLTVL.